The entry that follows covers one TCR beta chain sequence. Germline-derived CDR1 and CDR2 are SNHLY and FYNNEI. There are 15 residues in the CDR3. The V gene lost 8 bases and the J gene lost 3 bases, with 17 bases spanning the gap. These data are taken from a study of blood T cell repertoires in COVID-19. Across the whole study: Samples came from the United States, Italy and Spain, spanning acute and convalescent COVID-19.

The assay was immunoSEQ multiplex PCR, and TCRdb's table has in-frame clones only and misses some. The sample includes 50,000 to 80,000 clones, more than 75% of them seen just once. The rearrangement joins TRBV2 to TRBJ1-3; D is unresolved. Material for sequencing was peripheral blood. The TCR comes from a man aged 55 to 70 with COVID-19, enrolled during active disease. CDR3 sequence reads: CASARRRNSGNTIYF. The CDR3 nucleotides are TGTGCCAGCGCCAGAAGGAGGAACAGTGGAAACACCATATATTTT.